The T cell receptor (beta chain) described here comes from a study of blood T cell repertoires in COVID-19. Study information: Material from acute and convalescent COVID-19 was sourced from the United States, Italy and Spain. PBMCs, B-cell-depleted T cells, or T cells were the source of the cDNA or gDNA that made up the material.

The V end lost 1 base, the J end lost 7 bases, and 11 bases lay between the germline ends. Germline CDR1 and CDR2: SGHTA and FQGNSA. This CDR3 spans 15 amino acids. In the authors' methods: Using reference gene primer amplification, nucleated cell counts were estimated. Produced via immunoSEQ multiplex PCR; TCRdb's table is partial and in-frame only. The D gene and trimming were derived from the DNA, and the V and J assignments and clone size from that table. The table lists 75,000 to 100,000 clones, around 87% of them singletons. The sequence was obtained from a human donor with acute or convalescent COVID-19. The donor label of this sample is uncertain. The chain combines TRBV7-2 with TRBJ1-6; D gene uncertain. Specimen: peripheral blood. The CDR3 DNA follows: TGTGCCAGCAGCTTAGACCGCAGCAGGAATTCACCCCTCCACTTT. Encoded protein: CASSLDRSRNSPLHF.